What follows describes a single TCR beta chain. The sample is drawn from a study of T cell responses to AZD1222 COVID-19 vaccine. Trimming at V came to 5 bases and at J to 0 bases, leaving 13 bases not matched to a gene. The CDR3 is 19 amino acids. Germline V CDR1 and CDR2: SGDLS, YYNGEE. Clones were sequenced by immunoSEQ multiplex PCR, and TCRdb holds only the in-frame ones, with some missing. The sample consists of over 85,000 clones, more than 70% of them appearing once. The chain carries TRBV9 and TRBJ2-1; TRBD2 matches 11 bases. Sequencing used peripheral blood, obtained on day 0 of AZD1222 vaccination. This sequence was found in an adult in good health. CDR3 sequence: CASRPYSSGGSSSYNEQFF. DNA of the CDR3: TGTGCCAGCAGGCCCTATTCTAGCGGGGGGTCCTCCTCCTACAATGAGCAGTTCTTC.